The 17 T cell receptor beta chains below were found in one sample sequenced in a study of beta chain features in type 1 diabetes. Sequencing targeted expressed TCRB transcripts, as all isolated RNA had been reverse transcribed. The method was immunoSEQ multiplex PCR; TCRdb's version includes in-frame clones alone and lacks a portion of them. There are about half a million clones in the sample; 11% occur only once, and 0.045% to 0.05% lies in the top ten. Specimen: naive CD4+ T cells from blood. The origin of the receptors is a woman aged 18-35 years in good health.

The chain has TRBV29-1 and TRBJ1-1; 7 bases agree with TRBD1. CDR1 SQVTM and CDR2 ANQGSEA come from the germline V gene. This CDR3 has 19 amino acids. Losses at the gene ends were 3 bases for V and 0 bases for J; bases not matched to a gene: 19. This CDR3 reads CSVERPGQRMDGVNTEAFF. The CDR3 DNA follows: TGCAGCGTTGAGCGACCGGGACAGAGGATGGATGGAGTGAACACTGAAGCTTTCTTT.

This chain connects TRBV4-1 to TRBJ2-1; TRBD1 matches 9 bases. The ends lost 4 bases at V and 6 bases at J; junction bases unmatched: 7. The CDR3 has 15 residues. The germline gives CDR1 MGHRA, CDR2 YSYEKL. The CDR3 spells CASSPWGQGRNEQFF. The CDR3 nucleotides read TGCGCCAGCAGCCCCTGGGGACAGGGCCGCAATGAGCAGTTCTTC.

This clone has at least ten counts. J is TRBJ1-1 and V is TRBV30, with D uncertain. V was cut by 0 bases and J by 1 base, with 6 bases left in between. The CDR3 extends over 13 amino acids. The germline gives CDR1 GTSNPN, CDR2 SVGIG (reference sequence). The CDR3 bases are TGTGCCTGGAGTGTAATAGGGAACACTGAAGCTTTCTTT. This gives the protein CAWSVIGNTEAFF.

The chain couples TRBV18 to TRBJ2-2; D remains ambiguous. The CDR3 spans 14 residues. The germline gives CDR1 KGHSH, CDR2 LQKENI. V lost 2 bases, J lost 5 bases, and 9 bases lay in between. Here the CDR3 DNA reads TGTGCCAGCTCACCAGGCAGGCAGACCGGGGAGCTGTTTTTT. Amino acids: CASSPGRQTGELFF.

The chain is built from TRBV14 and TRBJ2-2; D is possibly TRBD1 (6 bases). Germline V gives CDR1 SGHDN, CDR2 FVKESK. V was trimmed by 3 bases and J by 0 bases, leaving 8 bases between them. The CDR3 loop spans 15 amino acids. CDR3 in DNA: TGTGCCAGCAGCCAGACAGGCGCGAACACCGGGGAGCTGTTTTTT. This gives the protein CASSQTGANTGELFF.

This clone was seen only a few times. The J gene is TRBJ2-4, the V gene TRBV7-2, with D perhaps TRBD1 (6 bases). The CDR3 loop spans 13 amino acids. V was trimmed by 5 bases and J by 6 bases, leaving 11 bases between them. Looked up from germline, CDR1 is SGHTA and CDR2 is FQGNSA. The CDR3 DNA follows: TGTGCCAGCAGCCCCAGGACAGCAAACATTCAGTACTTC. This gives the protein CASSPRTANIQYF. Supplemented by reference TRBV7-2 and TRBJ2-4, the full variable domain reads GAGVSQSPSNKVTEKGKDVELRCDPISGHTALYWYRQSLGQGLEFLIYFQGNSAPDKSGLPSDRFSAERTGGSVSTLTIQRTQQEDSAVYLCASSPRTANIQYFGAGTRLSVL.

The V call is TRBV6-5, the J call TRBJ2-3, with unresolved D. Trimming shortened V by 7 bases and J by 4 bases, and 12 bases separated the two germline ends. This CDR3 comprises 13 residues. CDR1 and CDR2 from the germline V gene are MNHEY and SVGAGI. CDR3 region: CASMRTYADTQYF. CDR3 nucleotides: TGTGCCAGCATGCGTACGTACGCAGATACGCAGTATTTT.

This clone has just a few counts. J is TRBJ1-2 and V is TRBV20-1, with TRBD1 matching over 7 bases. V lost 5 bases and J lost 8; bases outside the gene matches: 2. The CDR3 covers 10 residues. CDR1 DFQATT and CDR2 SNEGSKA come from the germline V gene (reference sequence). The CDR3 sequence: CSALGGGYTF. The DNA for the CDR3 is TGCAGTGCTCTAGGGGGCGGCTACACCTTC.

The chain couples TRBV9 to TRBJ2-1; 8 bases match TRBD2. J lost 10 bases, V lost 4 bases, and 19 bases had no gene match. The length of the CDR3 is 17 residues. CDR1 and CDR2 (germline): SGDLS, YYNGEE. The CDR3 is CASSRPPSGTRVVEQFF. The CDR3 DNA reads TGTGCCAGCAGCCGTCCTCCTTCCGGGACTAGAGTGGTGGAGCAGTTCTTC.

V gene TRBV29-1 combines with J gene TRBJ2-1; D remains ambiguous. The CDR3 has 12 residues. CDR1 is SQVTM and CDR2 is ANQGSEA in the germline V gene. V lost 8 bases and J lost 8, with 16 bases in between. The CDR3 loop is CSFRKAIDEQFF. CDR3 bases: TGCAGCTTCCGTAAAGCTATCGATGAGCAGTTCTTC.

The genes are TRBV28 and TRBJ2-6, with 11 nucleotides matching TRBD2. The CDR3 consists of 18 residues. Germline V CDR1 and CDR2: MDHEN, SYDVKM. V trimming: 4 bases; J trimming: 0 bases; junction bases outside the gene matches: 5. CDR3 in amino acids: CASSSTSGSGSGANVLTF. As DNA, the CDR3 is TGTGCCAGCAGTTCCACTAGCGGGAGTGGCTCTGGGGCCAACGTCCTGACTTTC.

This clone has only a few counts. This chain joins TRBV7-9 and TRBJ2-1, with D possibly called TRBD1 or TRBD2 (6 bases each). The V gene lost 3 bases and the J gene lost 5 bases, with 8 bases spanning the gap. The length of the CDR3 is 13 residues. Germline values: CDR1 SEHNR, CDR2 FQNEAQ (reference sequence). The CDR3 loop reads CASSFGGHNEQFF. The CDR3 DNA reads as TGTGCCAGCAGCTTTGGGGGGCACAATGAGCAGTTCTTC. The whole variable domain, filled in from reference TRBV7-9 and TRBJ2-1, reads DTGVSQNPRHKITKRGQNVTFRCDPISEHNRLYWYRQTLGQGPEFLTYFQNEAQLEKSRLLSDRFSAERPKGSFSTLEIQRTEQGDSAMYLCASSFGGHNEQFFGPGTRLTVL.

The chain couples TRBV29-1 to TRBJ1-6; D call uncertain. Germline CDR1 reads SQVTM; CDR2 reads ANQGSEA. Deletions cut 6 bases from V and 7 bases from J, with 10 bases between. The CDR3 runs 12 residues. The CDR3 region is CSVKDGNSPLHF. The DNA for the CDR3 is TGCAGCGTAAAGGACGGGAATTCACCCCTCCACTTT.

The chain joins TRBV6-1 to TRBJ2-1, with 9 bases identical to TRBD2. The CDR3 is 15 amino acids. Germline loops: CDR1 MNHNS, CDR2 SASEGT. Unmatched junction bases numbered 9, after V lost 6 bases and J lost 6 bases. For the CDR3, the DNA is TGTGCCAGCAGACTCATAGCGGGAGACACCAATGAGCAGTTCTTC. It encodes CASRLIAGDTNEQFF.

This clone occurred a few times. This chain uses TRBV15 with TRBJ1-1; D gene uncertain. The V gene's germline CDR1 is LNHNV and CDR2 YYDKDF (reference sequence). Trimming removed 0 bases at V and 2 bases at J, with 4 bases between. This CDR3 contains 13 residues. CDR3 bases: TGTGCCACCAGCAGAGATCCCAACACTGAAGCTTTCTTT. It yields the protein CATSRDPNTEAFF. The full variable domain, completed using reference TRBV15 and TRBJ1-1, is DAMVIQNPRYQVTQFGKPVTLSCSQTLNHNVMYWYQQKSSQAPKLLFHYYDKDFNNEADTPDNFQSRRPNTSFCFLDIRSPGLGDTAMYLCATSRDPNTEAFFGQGTRLTVV.

Here the CDR3 reads CASRSNRGSGANVLTF. CDR3 bases: TGCGCCAGCAGATCGAACAGGGGCTCTGGGGCCAACGTCCTGACTTTC. V is TRBV5-1 and J is TRBJ2-6; 7 bases are shared with TRBD1. V shed 5 bases and J 0 bases; nucleotides not matched to a gene: 5. The CDR3 consists of 16 residues. CDR1 and CDR2 (germline): SGHRS, YFSETQ.

In its sample, this clone was seen a few times. V is TRBV5-4 and J is TRBJ2-1; D might be TRBD2 (6 bases). The length of the CDR3 is 16 residues. Germline V gene sequence: CDR1 SGHNT, CDR2 YYREEE (reference sequence). The ends were cut back, 0 bases at V and 4 bases at J, with 14 bases in the middle. CDR3: CASSLAAREGYNEQFF. DNA for the CDR3: TGTGCCAGCAGCTTGGCCGCGCGGGAAGGGTACAATGAGCAGTTCTTC. The entire variable domain, with the rest obtained from reference TRBV5-4 and TRBJ2-1, is as follows: ETGVTQSPTHLIKTRGQQVTLRCSSQSGHNTVSWYQQALGQGPQFIFQYYREEENGRGNFPPRFSGLQFPNYSSELNVNALELDDSALYLCASSLAAREGYNEQFFGPGTRLTVL.